These 20 T cell receptor beta chains came from one sample sequenced in a study of blood T cell repertoires in COVID-19. TCRdb's table, derived via immunoSEQ multiplex PCR, lists solely in-frame clones and lacks some. This sample has a few hundred thousand clones, with 88% found just once. Sequenced sample: PBMCs or T cells enriched from blood (not recorded which). The source is a young woman who had been exposed to COVID-19.

V and J are TRBV15 and TRBJ1-5; possibly TRBD1 for D (6 bases). Trimming took off 1 base at V and 11 bases at J, with 18 bases between the two ends. Germline V lookup: CDR1 LNHNV, CDR2 YYDKDF (reference sequence). The CDR3 totals 15 residues. CDR3 bases: TGTGCCACCAGCAGAGGACAGGTGGGGGTCTTGGCCCAGCATTTT. Protein product: CATSRGQVGVLAQHF.

This clone was seen just once. V and J are TRBV6-6 and TRBJ1-2, with unresolved D. This CDR3 spans 16 amino acids. Germline V gene data show CDR1 as MNHNY and CDR2 as SVGAGI (reference sequence). Trimming pared 2 bases from V and 2 bases from J, leaving 15 bases between. For the CDR3, the DNA is TGTGCCAGCAGTTACGCCCAGGAAAGTGGGAACTATGGCTACACCTTC. Encoded protein: CASSYAQESGNYGYTF.

The chain carries TRBV15 and TRBJ2-7; a possible D gene is TRBD1 (6 bases). Trimming took off 5 bases at V and 9 bases at J, with 29 bases between the two ends. Germline V gives CDR1 LNHNV, CDR2 YYDKDF (reference sequence). The length of the CDR3 is 17 residues. CDR3 loop: CATSLGPTGTRKRGQYF. CDR3 DNA: TGTGCCACCAGCTTAGGCCCGACCGGGACAAGGAAGCGTGGGCAGTACTTC.

The J gene is TRBJ1-2, the V gene TRBV28, with a weak D call TRBD1 (5 bases). This CDR3 has 16 amino acids. Trimming removed 2 bases at V and 4 bases at J, with 17 bases between. Germline CDR1 is MDHEN and CDR2 is SYDVKM. CDR3 DNA sequence: TGTGCCAGCAGTTTAATGTCGACGGGACTAGGCTATGGCTACACCTTC. Amino acid sequence: CASSLMSTGLGYGYTF.

In nucleotides, the CDR3 is TGTGCCAGCAGCCGGCGGACTAGCGGTGACTACGAGCAGTACTTC. This gives the protein CASSRRTSGDYEQYF. The rearrangement joins TRBV5-5 to TRBJ2-7; 10 bases are a match to TRBD2. V shed 4 bases and J 3 bases; nucleotides not matched to a gene: 7. Per germline, CDR1 SGHKS and CDR2 YYEKEE (reference sequence). The CDR3 extends over 15 amino acids.

Details on this clone: In the same sample, other DNA sequences code for this CDR3. This chain connects TRBV27 to TRBJ1-2; D may be TRBD1 (5 bases). Germline-derived CDR1 and CDR2 are MNHEY and SMNVEV (reference sequence). The CDR3 has 12 amino acids. V was trimmed by 3 bases and J by 6 bases, leaving 8 bases between them. Here the CDR3 DNA reads TGTGCCAGCAGTTTGGCGGGGGATGGCTACACCTTC. It codes for CASSLAGDGYTF.

The rearrangement joins TRBV28 to TRBJ2-5, with 11 bases lining up with TRBD2. Germline lookup yields CDR1 MDHEN and CDR2 SYDVKM. This CDR3 has 14 residues. V lost 6 bases to trimming and J lost 4 bases; unmatched junction nucleotides: 4. The CDR3 DNA follows: TGTGCCAGCAGGGTAGCGGGAGGGCCAGAGACCCAGTACTTC. It codes for CASRVAGGPETQYF.

This CDR3 is CASSLLSRPGYGYTF. In DNA form, the CDR3 reads TGTGCCAGCAGCTTGCTGAGTCGCCCGGGTTATGGCTACACCTTC. This chain uses TRBV5-8 with TRBJ1-2; no clear D. V was trimmed by 1 base and J by 5 bases, leaving 15 bases between them. The germline CDR1 and CDR2 sequences are SGHTS and YDEGEE. This CDR3 has 15 residues.

J is TRBJ2-2 and V is TRBV10-3; no definite D call. This CDR3 comprises 13 residues. Germline V gene data show CDR1 as ENHRY and CDR2 as SYGVKD. With 1 base removed from V and 5 bases from J, the gap between germline ends came to 5 bases. The CDR3 bases are TGTGCCATCAGTGAGTACGGTACCGGGGAGCTGTTTTTT. Translating gives CAISEYGTGELFF.

The V call is TRBV10-3, the J call TRBJ2-7; perhaps TRBD1 as D (6 bases). The CDR3 covers 13 residues. The germline CDR1 and CDR2 sequences are ENHRY and SYGVKD. The ends were cut back, 9 bases at V and 5 bases at J, with 17 bases in the middle. The CDR3 spells CAIREGRGDEQYF. The CDR3 coding sequence is TGTGCCATTCGCGAGGGCAGGGGCGACGAGCAGTACTTC.

With regard to this clone: The same CDR3 can be traced to other DNA sequences in this sample. The chain links TRBV29-1 to TRBJ2-1; TRBD2 aligns across 12 bases. V trimming: 1 base; J trimming: 7 bases; junction bases outside the gene matches: 8. CDR3 length equals 16 residues. Looked up from germline, CDR1 is SQVTM and CDR2 is ANQGSEA. CDR3 sequence reads: CSVEGLAGGLGNEQFF. The CDR3 nucleotides read TGCAGCGTTGAAGGGCTAGCGGGGGGGCTGGGGAATGAGCAGTTCTTC.

The chain couples TRBV19 to TRBJ1-2; D is ambiguous. Germline V gene lookup returns CDR1 LNHDA and CDR2 SQIVND (reference sequence). V was clipped by 5 bases and J by 8 bases, with 12 bases between them. The CDR3 totals 12 residues. The CDR3 protein is CASSPGPGGYTF. As DNA, the CDR3 is TGTGCCAGTAGTCCTGGACCGGGAGGCTACACCTTC.

Notes on this clone: Other DNA sequences of this sample code for an identical CDR3. This chain links TRBV6-5 with TRBJ1-1, with D possibly being TRBD1 (6 bases). V dropped 0 bases and J dropped 1 base, with 9 bases sitting between them. The CDR3 is 15 residues long. In germline, CDR1 is MNHEY, CDR2 SVGAGI. This CDR3 reads CASSYSPGQNTEAFF. The CDR3 nucleotides read TGTGCCAGCAGTTACTCACCGGGACAGAACACTGAAGCTTTCTTT.

The chain combines TRBV14 with TRBJ1-1; perhaps TRBD1 as D (6 bases). This CDR3 spans 13 amino acids. V dropped 8 bases and J dropped 4 bases, with 14 bases sitting between them. CDR1 SGHDN and CDR2 FVKESK come from the germline V gene. This CDR3 reads CASGTGTVTEAFF. In nucleotides, the CDR3 is TGTGCCAGCGGCACAGGGACGGTCACTGAAGCTTTCTTT.

The chain is built from TRBV4-3 and TRBJ2-2; weak D call: TRBD1 (5 bases). Trimming left V 4 bases short and J 6 bases short, with 15 bases between. This CDR3 region has 15 residues. Germline V CDR1 and CDR2: LGHNA, YSLEER. The CDR3 nucleotides read TGCGCCAGCAGCCTTCAGGGATCGACGTCCGGGGAGCTGTTTTTT. It is translated as CASSLQGSTSGELFF.

This rearrangement joins TRBV2 to TRBJ2-5, with 7 bases fitting TRBD2. The CDR3 totals 20 residues. Germline lookup yields CDR1 SNHLY and CDR2 FYNNEI. V dropped 2 bases and J dropped 2; count of bases not matched to a gene: 20. CDR3 in DNA: TGTGCCAGCAGTGAACGTATTGGAGCGGGGAGTCCCATTCGGCAAGAGACCCAGTACTTC. Protein sequence: CASSERIGAGSPIRQETQYF.

The CDR3, as DNA: TGTGCCAGCAGCTTATCTAGCGGGGGCACAGATACGCAGTATTTT. Translated: CASSLSSGGTDTQYF. The chain combines TRBV13 with TRBJ2-3, with TRBD2 matching over 9 bases. CDR3 length equals 15 residues. After removal of 2 bases from V and 1 base from J, the junction contained 1 base not matched to a gene. Germline V gene sequence: CDR1 PRHDT, CDR2 FYEKMQ (reference sequence).

A word on this clone: This sample also contains other DNA sequences that code for the same CDR3. The chain is built from TRBV6-5 and TRBJ1-6; D is perhaps TRBD1 (5 bases). In germline, CDR1 is MNHEY, CDR2 SVGAGI. The CDR3 is made up of 14 amino acids. V was clipped by 2 bases and J by 10 bases, with 12 bases between them. Here the CDR3 reads CASSYGGGNSPLHF. The CDR3 region has the DNA TGTGCCAGCAGTTACGGTGGGGGGAACTCACCCCTCCACTTT.

This clone was picked up one time. V is TRBV19 and J is TRBJ2-7; D remains ambiguous. Germline-derived CDR1 and CDR2 are LNHDA and SQIVND (reference sequence). The V and J ends lost 5 bases and 2 bases respectively, with 10 bases between them. The CDR3 loop spans 13 amino acids. CDR3 coding DNA: TGTGCCAGTAGTCTGGGCGCTGCCTACGAGCAGTACTTC. It translates to CASSLGAAYEQYF.

The rearrangement links TRBV27 to TRBJ2-1; tentatively, D is TRBD2 (7 bases). CDR3 size: 14 residues. The ends were cut back, 8 bases at V and 7 bases at J, with 18 bases in the middle. Germline values: CDR1 MNHEY, CDR2 SMNVEV (reference sequence). The CDR3 spells CASLRGGSANEQFF. The CDR3 DNA sequence: TGTGCCAGCCTTAGGGGGGGTTCTGCTAATGAGCAGTTCTTC.